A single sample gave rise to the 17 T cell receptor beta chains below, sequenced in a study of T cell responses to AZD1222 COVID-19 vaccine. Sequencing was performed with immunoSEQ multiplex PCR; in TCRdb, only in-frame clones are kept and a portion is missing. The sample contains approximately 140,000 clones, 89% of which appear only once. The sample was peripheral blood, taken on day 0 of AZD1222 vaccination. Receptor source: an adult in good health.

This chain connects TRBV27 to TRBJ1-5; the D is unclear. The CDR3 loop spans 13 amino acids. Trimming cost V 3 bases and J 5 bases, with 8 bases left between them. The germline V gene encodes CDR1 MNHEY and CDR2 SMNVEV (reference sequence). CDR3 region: CASSFSPDQPQHF. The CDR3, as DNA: TGTGCCAGCAGTTTCTCCCCTGATCAGCCCCAGCATTTT.

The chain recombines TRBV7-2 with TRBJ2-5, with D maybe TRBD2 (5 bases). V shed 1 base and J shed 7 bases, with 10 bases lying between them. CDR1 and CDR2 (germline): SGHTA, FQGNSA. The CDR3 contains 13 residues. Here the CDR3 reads CASSLGAVLTQYF. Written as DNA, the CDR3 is TGTGCCAGCAGCTTAGGAGCGGTCCTGACCCAGTACTTC.

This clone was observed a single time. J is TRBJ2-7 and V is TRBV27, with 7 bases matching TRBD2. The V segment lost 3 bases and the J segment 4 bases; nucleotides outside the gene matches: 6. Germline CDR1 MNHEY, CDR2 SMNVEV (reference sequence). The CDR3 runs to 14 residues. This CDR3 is CASSFLGGYYEQYF. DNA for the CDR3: TGTGCCAGCAGTTTCTTGGGGGGGTATTACGAGCAGTACTTC.

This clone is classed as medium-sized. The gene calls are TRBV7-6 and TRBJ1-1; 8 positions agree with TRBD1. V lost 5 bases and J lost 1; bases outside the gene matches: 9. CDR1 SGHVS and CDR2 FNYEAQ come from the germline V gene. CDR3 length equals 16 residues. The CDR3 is CASSHEQGEKNTEAFF. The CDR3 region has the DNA TGTGCCAGCAGCCACGAACAGGGGGAGAAGAACACTGAAGCTTTCTTT.

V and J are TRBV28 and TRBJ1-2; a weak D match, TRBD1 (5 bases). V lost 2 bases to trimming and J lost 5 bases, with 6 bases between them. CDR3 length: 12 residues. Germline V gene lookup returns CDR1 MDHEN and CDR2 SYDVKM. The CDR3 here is CASSLGGYGYTF. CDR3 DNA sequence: TGTGCCAGCAGTTTAGGGGGATATGGCTACACCTTC.

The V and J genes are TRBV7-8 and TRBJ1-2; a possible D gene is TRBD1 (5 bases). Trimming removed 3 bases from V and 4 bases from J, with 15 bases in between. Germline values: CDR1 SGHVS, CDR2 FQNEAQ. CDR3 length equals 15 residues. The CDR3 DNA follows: TGTGCCAGCAGCTTTGTACAGGTTGAGAGCTATGGCTACACCTTC. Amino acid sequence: CASSFVQVESYGYTF.

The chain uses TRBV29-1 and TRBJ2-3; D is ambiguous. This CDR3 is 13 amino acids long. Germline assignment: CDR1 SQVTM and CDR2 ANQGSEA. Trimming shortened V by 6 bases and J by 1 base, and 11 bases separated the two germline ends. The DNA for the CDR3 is TGCAGCGTCGATGGCCCCGGCACAGATACGCAGTATTTT. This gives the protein CSVDGPGTDTQYF.

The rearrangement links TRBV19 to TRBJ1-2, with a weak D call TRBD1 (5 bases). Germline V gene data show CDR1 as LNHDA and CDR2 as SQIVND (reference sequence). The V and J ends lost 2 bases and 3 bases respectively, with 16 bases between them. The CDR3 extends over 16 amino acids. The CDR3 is CASSIRRQGMDYGYTF. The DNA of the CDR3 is TGTGCCAGTAGTATAAGGAGGCAGGGAATGGACTATGGCTACACCTTC.

The CDR3 DNA follows: TGTGCCAGCAGCTTGGACACAGGGGCGCGTGGGCCCCAGCATTTT. It is translated as CASSLDTGARGPQHF. The chain recombines TRBV11-2 with TRBJ1-5, with 7 bases that match TRBD1. Germline values: CDR1 SGHAT, CDR2 FQNNGV. This CDR3 contains 15 residues. Trimming cost V 3 bases and J 9 bases; bases outside gene matches: 11.

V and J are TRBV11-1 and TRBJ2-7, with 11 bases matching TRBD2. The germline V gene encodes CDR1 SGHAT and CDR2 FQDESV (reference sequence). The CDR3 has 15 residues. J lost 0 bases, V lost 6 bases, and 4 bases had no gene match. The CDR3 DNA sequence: TGTGCCAGCAGTTTGGGACTAGCGGACTCCTACGAGCAGTACTTC. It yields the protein CASSLGLADSYEQYF. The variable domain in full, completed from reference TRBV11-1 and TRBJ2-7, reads EAEVAQSPRYKITEKSQAVAFWCDPISGHATLYWYRQILGQGPELLVQFQDESVVDDSQLPKDRFSAERLKGVDSTLKIQPAELGDSAMYLCASSLGLADSYEQYFGPGTRLTVT.

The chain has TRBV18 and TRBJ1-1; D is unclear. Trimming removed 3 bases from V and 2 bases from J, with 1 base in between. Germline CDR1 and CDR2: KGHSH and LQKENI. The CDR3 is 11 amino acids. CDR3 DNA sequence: TGTGCCAGCTCACCCAACACTGAAGCTTTCTTT. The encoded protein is CASSPNTEAFF.

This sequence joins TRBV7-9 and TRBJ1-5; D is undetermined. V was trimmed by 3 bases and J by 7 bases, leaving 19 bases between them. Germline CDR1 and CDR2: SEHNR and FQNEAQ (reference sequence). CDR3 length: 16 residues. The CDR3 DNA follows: TGTGCCAGCAGCTTGGCCTCCGGCCCCTCGAGGCAGCCCCAGCATTTT. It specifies CASSLASGPSRQPQHF.

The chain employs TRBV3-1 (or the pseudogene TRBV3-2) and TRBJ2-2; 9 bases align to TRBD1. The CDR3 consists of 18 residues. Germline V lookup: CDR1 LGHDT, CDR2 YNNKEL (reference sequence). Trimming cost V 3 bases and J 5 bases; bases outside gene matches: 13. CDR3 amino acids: CASSHLPDWTGATGELFF. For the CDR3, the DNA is TGTGCCAGCAGCCACCTACCCGACTGGACAGGGGCGACCGGGGAGCTGTTTTTT.

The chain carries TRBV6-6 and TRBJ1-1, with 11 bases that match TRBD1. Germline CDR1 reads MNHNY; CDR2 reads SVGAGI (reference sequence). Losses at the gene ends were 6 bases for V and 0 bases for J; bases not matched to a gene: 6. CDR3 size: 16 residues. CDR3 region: CASSPPGQGVNTEAFF. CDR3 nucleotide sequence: TGTGCCAGCAGCCCACCGGGACAGGGGGTGAACACTGAAGCTTTCTTT.

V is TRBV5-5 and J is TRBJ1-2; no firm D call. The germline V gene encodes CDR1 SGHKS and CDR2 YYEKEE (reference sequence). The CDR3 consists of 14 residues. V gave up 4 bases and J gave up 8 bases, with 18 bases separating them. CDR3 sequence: CASSPLDFWTGYTF. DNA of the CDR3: TGTGCCAGCAGCCCATTGGACTTTTGGACCGGCTACACCTTC.

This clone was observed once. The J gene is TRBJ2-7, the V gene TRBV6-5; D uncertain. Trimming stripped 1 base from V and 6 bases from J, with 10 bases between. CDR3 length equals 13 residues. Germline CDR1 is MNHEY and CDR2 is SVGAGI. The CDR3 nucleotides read TGTGCCAGCAGTTACTTAGGGTCGGTCGAGCAGTACTTC. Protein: CASSYLGSVEQYF.

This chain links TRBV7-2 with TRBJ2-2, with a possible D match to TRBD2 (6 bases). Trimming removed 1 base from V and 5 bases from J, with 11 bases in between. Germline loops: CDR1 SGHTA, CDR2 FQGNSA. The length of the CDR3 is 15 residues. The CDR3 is CASSLGGVMTGELFF. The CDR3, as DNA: TGTGCCAGCAGCTTAGGGGGGGTTATGACCGGGGAGCTGTTTTTT.